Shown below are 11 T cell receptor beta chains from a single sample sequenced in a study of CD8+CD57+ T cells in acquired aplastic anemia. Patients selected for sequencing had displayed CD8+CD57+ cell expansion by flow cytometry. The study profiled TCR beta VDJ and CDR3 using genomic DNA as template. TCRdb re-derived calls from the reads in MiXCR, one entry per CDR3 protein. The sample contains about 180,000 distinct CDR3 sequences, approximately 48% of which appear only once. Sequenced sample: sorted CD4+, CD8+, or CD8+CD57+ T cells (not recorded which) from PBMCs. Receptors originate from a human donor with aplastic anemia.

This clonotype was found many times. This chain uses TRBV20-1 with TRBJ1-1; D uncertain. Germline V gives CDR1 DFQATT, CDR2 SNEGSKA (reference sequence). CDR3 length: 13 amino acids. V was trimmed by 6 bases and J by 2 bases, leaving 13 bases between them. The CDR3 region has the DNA TGCAGTGCCCACTGGGAACCCAACACTGAAGCTTTCTTT. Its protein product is CSAHWEPNTEAFF.

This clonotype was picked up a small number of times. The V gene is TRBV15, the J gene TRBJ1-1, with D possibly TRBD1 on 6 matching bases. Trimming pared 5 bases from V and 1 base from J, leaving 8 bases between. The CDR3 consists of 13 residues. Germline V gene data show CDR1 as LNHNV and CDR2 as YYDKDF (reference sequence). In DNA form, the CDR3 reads TGTGCCACCAGCGACAGGTGGAACACTGAAGCTTTCTTT. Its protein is CATSDRWNTEAFF.

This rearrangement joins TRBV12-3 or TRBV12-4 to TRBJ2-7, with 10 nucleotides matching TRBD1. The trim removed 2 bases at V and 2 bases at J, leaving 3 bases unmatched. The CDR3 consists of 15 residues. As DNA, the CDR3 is TGTGCCAGCAGTTTATTAGGACAGGGGGCCTACGAGCAGTACTTC. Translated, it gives CASSLLGQGAYEQYF.

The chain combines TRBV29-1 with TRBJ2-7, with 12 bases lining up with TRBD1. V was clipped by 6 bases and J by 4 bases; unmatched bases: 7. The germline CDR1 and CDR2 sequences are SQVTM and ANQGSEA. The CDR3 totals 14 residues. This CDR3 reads CSVGSGQGAYEQYF. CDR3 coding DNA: TGCAGCGTCGGGTCGGGACAGGGGGCGTACGAGCAGTACTTC.

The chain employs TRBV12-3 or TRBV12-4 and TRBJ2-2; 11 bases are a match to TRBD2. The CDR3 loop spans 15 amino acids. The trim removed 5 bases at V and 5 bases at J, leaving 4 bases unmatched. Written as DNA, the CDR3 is TGTGCCAGCAGTCCGTCTAGCGGGGGGACCGGGGAGCTGTTTTTT. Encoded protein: CASSPSSGGTGELFF.

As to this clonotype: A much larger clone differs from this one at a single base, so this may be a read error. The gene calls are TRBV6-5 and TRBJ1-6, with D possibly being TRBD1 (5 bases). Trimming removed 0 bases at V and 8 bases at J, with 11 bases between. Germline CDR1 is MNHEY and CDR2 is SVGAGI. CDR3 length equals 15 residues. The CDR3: CASSYSVRGDSPLHF. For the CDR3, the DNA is TGTGCCAGCAGTTACTCTGTACGAGGGGATTCACCCCTCCACTTT.

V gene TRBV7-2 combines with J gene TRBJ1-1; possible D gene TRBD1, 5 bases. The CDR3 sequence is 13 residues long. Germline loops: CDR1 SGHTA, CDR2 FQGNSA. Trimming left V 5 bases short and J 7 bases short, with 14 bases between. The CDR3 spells CASSPGAGYEAFF. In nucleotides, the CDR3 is TGTGCCAGCAGCCCTGGGGCAGGGTATGAAGCTTTCTTT.

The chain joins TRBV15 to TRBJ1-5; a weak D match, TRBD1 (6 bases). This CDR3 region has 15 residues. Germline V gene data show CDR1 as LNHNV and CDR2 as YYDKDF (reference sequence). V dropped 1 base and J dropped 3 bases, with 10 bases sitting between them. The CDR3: CATSRVRGYNQPQHF. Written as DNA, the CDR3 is TGTGCCACCAGCAGAGTTAGGGGGTACAATCAGCCCCAGCATTTT. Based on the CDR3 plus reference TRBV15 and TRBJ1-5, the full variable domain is DAMVIQNPRYQVTQFGKPVTLSCSQTLNHNVMYWYQQKSSQAPKLLFHYYDKDFNNEADTPDNFQSRRPNTSFCFLDIRSPGLGDTAMYLCATSRVRGYNQPQHFGDGTRLSIL.

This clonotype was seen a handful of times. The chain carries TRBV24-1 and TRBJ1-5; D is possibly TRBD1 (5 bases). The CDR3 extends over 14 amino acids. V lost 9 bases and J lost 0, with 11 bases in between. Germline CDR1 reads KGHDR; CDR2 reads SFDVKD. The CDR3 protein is CATAGPLSNQPQHF. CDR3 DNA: TGTGCCACCGCGGGGCCACTTAGCAATCAGCCCCAGCATTTT.

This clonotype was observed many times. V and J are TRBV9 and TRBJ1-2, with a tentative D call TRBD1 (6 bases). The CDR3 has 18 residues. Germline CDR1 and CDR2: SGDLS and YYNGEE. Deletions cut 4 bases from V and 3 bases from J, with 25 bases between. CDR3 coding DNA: TGTGCCAGCAGCCCAGTCATGGCAGGGAGGGGGATGGACTATGGCTACACCTTC. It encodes CASSPVMAGRGMDYGYTF.

The CDR3 is CASMDWNGYTF. DNA for the CDR3: TGTGCCAGCATGGACTGGAATGGCTACACCTTC. The chain recombines TRBV2 with TRBJ1-2; no firm D call. The CDR3 totals 11 residues. Germline V gene sequence: CDR1 SNHLY, CDR2 FYNNEI. V lost 7 bases and J lost 6, with 9 bases in between.